A single sample gave rise to the 20 T cell receptor beta chains below, sequenced in a study of long-term antiretroviral therapy in people with HIV. An immunoSEQ assay, version v3.0, was performed at survey level. The table came from immunoSEQ multiplex PCR; TCRdb's copy has only in-frame clones and leaves some out. The sample holds 20,000 to 25,000 clones; roughly 85% are singletons and the top ten take 9% to 10%. The material was unsorted PBMCs, obtained 1.2 years after starting antiretroviral therapy. These receptors were taken from a woman in her 40s with HIV.

The chain combines TRBV5-6 with TRBJ1-3; TRBD1 might be the D (5 bases). The germline V and J ends were trimmed by 3 bases and 0 bases, with 22 bases remaining between them. The CDR3 is 19 amino acids. Germline V gene sequence: CDR1 SGHDT, CDR2 YYEEEE. CDR3 DNA sequence: TGTGCCAGCAGCTGGGGAGGGGCCGGGACCGACTCCTCTGGAAACACCATATATTTT. Protein product: CASSWGGAGTDSSGNTIYF.

V gene TRBV6-5 combines with J gene TRBJ1-1; 7 bases match TRBD1. V shed 2 bases and J 0 bases; nucleotides not matched to a gene: 6. Germline CDR1 MNHEY, CDR2 SVGAGI. This CDR3 spans 16 amino acids. The CDR3 sequence: CASSYKSTGVNTEAFF. CDR3 in DNA: TGTGCCAGCAGTTACAAAAGTACAGGGGTGAACACTGAAGCTTTCTTT.

The genes are TRBV10-3 and TRBJ1-1; D unresolved. This CDR3 comprises 14 residues. The V end was cut by 6 bases, the J end by 0 bases, with 11 bases between. Germline assignment: CDR1 ENHRY and CDR2 SYGVKD. The CDR3 is CAIRNNGMNTEAFF. In DNA, the CDR3 is TGTGCCATCAGGAATAATGGGATGAACACTGAAGCTTTCTTT.

The chain combines TRBV19 with TRBJ2-3, with 8 bases aligning to TRBD1. CDR3 length: 16 amino acids. Germline V gives CDR1 LNHDA, CDR2 SQIVND (reference sequence). Unmatched junction bases numbered 6, after V lost 1 base and J lost 3 bases. The CDR3 bases are TGTGCCAGTAGTATAGGCGGGACAGGTTTGACAGATACGCAGTATTTT. Amino acids: CASSIGGTGLTDTQYF.

This clone was detected a few times. The genes are TRBV9 and TRBJ1-1, with D tentatively TRBD1 (5 bases). From germline, CDR1 is SGDLS and CDR2 YYNGEE. With 3 bases removed from V and 6 bases from J, the gap between germline ends came to 15 bases. This CDR3 is built from 14 residues. The CDR3, as DNA: TGTGCCAGCAGCGGAGGGGCAGACAGTGCTGAAGCTTTCTTT. This encodes CASSGGADSAEAFF.

This clone was seen a handful of times. The chain couples TRBV21-1 to TRBJ1-4. TRBV21-1 is designated a pseudogene. The CDR3 consists of 13 residues. DNA of the CDR3: TGTGCCAGCAGCAAAGATAGTAATGAAAAACTGTTTTTT. Its protein is CASSKDSNEKLFF.

The V call is TRBV7-2, the J call TRBJ1-3; 11 bases agree with TRBD1. Trimming took 5 bases from V and 4 from J; bases not matched to a gene: 4. The CDR3 is 15 amino acids. CDR1 and CDR2 from the germline V gene are SGHTA and FQGNSA. The CDR3: CASSPGTGGGNTIYF. CDR3 sequence (DNA): TGTGCCAGCAGCCCAGGGACAGGGGGGGGAAACACCATATATTTT. Together with reference TRBV7-2 and TRBJ1-3, the CDR3 gives the full variable domain: GAGVSQSPSNKVTEKGKDVELRCDPISGHTALYWYRQSLGQGLEFLIYFQGNSAPDKSGLPSDRFSAERTGGSVSTLTIQRTQQEDSAVYLCASSPGTGGGNTIYFGEGSWLTVV.

The chain joins TRBV2 to TRBJ2-3; 14 bases align to TRBD2. CDR3 length equals 19 residues. CDR1 and CDR2 from the germline V gene are SNHLY and FYNNEI. The junction had 11 bases not matched to a gene; V was cut back by 6 bases and J by 0 bases. CDR3 protein: CASSEEGLAGGPSTDTQYF. CDR3 nucleotides: TGTGCCAGCAGCGAGGAAGGACTAGCGGGAGGCCCTAGCACAGATACGCAGTATTTT.

This rearrangement joins TRBV19 to TRBJ2-3; D uncertain. The CDR3 spans 14 residues. CDR1 and CDR2 from the germline V gene are LNHDA and SQIVND (reference sequence). The V and J ends lost 4 bases and 6 bases respectively, with 14 bases between them. This chain's CDR3 is CASSNGLEWDTQYF. DNA of the CDR3: TGTGCCAGTAGTAACGGGCTGGAGTGGGATACGCAGTATTTT.

The chain employs TRBV6-5 and TRBJ2-7, with 10 bases that match TRBD2. The V gene's germline CDR1 is MNHEY and CDR2 SVGAGI. After removal of 5 bases from V and 6 bases from J, the junction contained 10 bases not matched to a gene. CDR3 length equals 15 residues. CDR3 region: CASSAPSGSRREQYF. CDR3 in DNA: TGTGCCAGCAGTGCCCCTAGCGGGAGTCGGCGCGAGCAGTACTTC.

This clone was found a few times. The chain links TRBV5-6 to TRBJ1-1; D remains ambiguous. This CDR3 region has 14 residues. With 4 bases removed from V and 1 base from J, the gap between germline ends came to 11 bases. Germline lookup yields CDR1 SGHDT and CDR2 YYEEEE. CDR3 in amino acids: CASSLLQRNTEAFF. CDR3 bases: TGTGCCAGCAGCCTCCTCCAGCGGAACACTGAAGCTTTCTTT. Using reference TRBV5-6 and TRBJ1-1 for the parts outside the CDR3, the full variable domain is DAGVTQSPTHLIKTRGQQVTLRCSPKSGHDTVSWYQQALGQGPQFIFQYYEEEERQRGNFPDRFSGHQFPNYSSELNVNALLLGDSALYLCASSLLQRNTEAFFGQGTRLTVV.

The chain has TRBV5-6 and TRBJ2-1, with 7 bases aligning to TRBD2. The CDR3 sequence is 14 residues long. CDR1 is SGHDT and CDR2 is YYEEEE in the germline V gene. The V gene end was trimmed by 1 base and the J gene end by 8 bases; junction bases not matched to a gene: 6. CDR3: CASSLTGGIDEQFF. CDR3 nucleotides: TGTGCCAGCAGCTTGACGGGGGGTATCGATGAGCAGTTCTTC. Supplemented by reference TRBV5-6 and TRBJ2-1, the full variable domain reads DAGVTQSPTHLIKTRGQQVTLRCSPKSGHDTVSWYQQALGQGPQFIFQYYEEEERQRGNFPDRFSGHQFPNYSSELNVNALLLGDSALYLCASSLTGGIDEQFFGPGTRLTVL.

The gene calls are TRBV7-8 and TRBJ2-7, with 8 bases fitting TRBD2. V trimming: 8 bases; J trimming: 3 bases; junction bases outside the gene matches: 9. The germline V gene encodes CDR1 SGHVS and CDR2 FQNEAQ. This CDR3 contains 14 residues. This CDR3 is CASAPGGPSYEQYF. In DNA form, the CDR3 reads TGTGCCAGCGCCCCGGGAGGGCCCAGCTACGAGCAGTACTTC.

This clone was picked up one time. The chain combines TRBV7-2 with TRBJ2-1; 12 nucleotides align to TRBD2. With 3 bases clipped from V and 7 bases from J, the junction kept 7 bases outside the gene matches. Germline assignment: CDR1 SGHTA and CDR2 FQGNSA. The CDR3 is made up of 16 amino acids. CDR3 loop: CASSFPSGGAMNEQFF. CDR3 in DNA: TGTGCCAGCAGCTTTCCTAGCGGGGGGGCAATGAATGAGCAGTTCTTC.

The chain carries TRBV14 and TRBJ1-4; D unclear. The CDR3 has 14 residues. V was clipped by 3 bases and J by 7 bases, with 12 bases between them. Germline V gene data show CDR1 as SGHDN and CDR2 as FVKESK. The CDR3: CASSHTGKGEKLFF. The CDR3 DNA is TGTGCCAGCAGCCATACGGGGAAGGGTGAAAAACTGTTTTTT.

The chain joins TRBV10-2 to TRBJ1-2, with 7 positions matching TRBD1. The CDR3 totals 13 residues. The ends lost 2 bases at V and 4 bases at J; junction bases unmatched: 1. Germline loops: CDR1 WSHSY, CDR2 SAAADI. The CDR3 spells CASSEDRVYGYTF. Written as DNA, the CDR3 is TGCGCCAGCAGTGAGGACAGGGTCTATGGCTACACCTTC.

The chain carries TRBV5-4 and TRBJ2-5; 8 positions agree with TRBD1. V was pared by 4 bases and J by 1 base, with 3 bases of the junction left unmatched. The CDR3 runs 14 residues. Germline V gene sequence: CDR1 SGHNT, CDR2 YYREEE (reference sequence). The CDR3 region has the DNA TGTGCCAGCAGCCTGACAGGGGTCCAAGAGACCCAGTACTTC. This codes for CASSLTGVQETQYF.

V gene TRBV7-9 combines with J gene TRBJ1-1; a weak D match, TRBD1 (5 bases). CDR3 length equals 12 residues. The germline CDR1 and CDR2 sequences are SEHNR and FQNEAQ (reference sequence). V lost 2 bases to trimming and J lost 4 bases, with 5 bases between them. This CDR3 reads CASSLRGTEAFF. DNA of the CDR3: TGTGCCAGCAGCTTAAGGGGCACTGAAGCTTTCTTT.

The V call is TRBV9, the J call TRBJ2-5, with TRBD2 matching 7 bases. CDR3 length: 15 residues. The germline V gene encodes CDR1 SGDLS and CDR2 YYNGEE. With V trimmed by 7 bases and J by 5 bases, 14 bases remained unmatched. As DNA, the CDR3 is TGTGCCAGCGGTTCGTTTTCGGCGGGAGAGGAGACCCAGTACTTC. It codes for CASGSFSAGEETQYF.

The chain uses TRBV6-5 and TRBJ2-2; D gene uncertain. The germline V gene encodes CDR1 MNHEY and CDR2 SVGAGI. The CDR3 totals 14 residues. V lost 3 bases, J lost 1 base, and 6 bases lay in between. CDR3 bases: TGTGCCAGCAGTTATAGTCGGAACACCGGGGAGCTGTTTTTT. It is translated as CASSYSRNTGELFF.